The 16 T cell receptor beta chains given below trace back to one sample, sequenced in a study of cytomegalovirus exposure and HLA in healthy donors. Amplification used 60 Vbeta primers and 13 Jbeta primers. Assay used: immunoSEQ multiplex PCR; TCRdb lists only in-frame clones, some missing. The data show 210,000 or so clones, approximately 82% seen once. The sample consisted of PBMCs. The source of these receptors is a woman between 35 and 50 years old in good health and CMV-seronegative.

The chain is built from TRBV4-2 and TRBJ1-6; no firm D call. V lost 0 bases, J lost 0 bases, and 12 bases lay in between. The CDR3 consists of 18 residues. Germline lookup yields CDR1 LGHNA and CDR2 YNFKEQ. CDR3 bases: TGTGCCAGCAGCCAAGAGCTCGGGAGCAGCTCCTATAATTCACCCCTCCACTTT. Translation gives CASSQELGSSSYNSPLHF.

This chain joins TRBV5-8 and TRBJ2-1; TRBD1 aligns across 7 bases. Germline CDR1 and CDR2: SGHTS and YDEGEE. The ends lost 4 bases at V and 1 base at J; junction bases unmatched: 5. The CDR3 runs to 15 residues. The DNA for the CDR3 is TGTGCCAGCAGCGGAATGACAGGGTCCTACAATGAGCAGTTCTTC. Amino acid sequence: CASSGMTGSYNEQFF. The complete variable domain, with remaining parts taken from reference TRBV5-8 and TRBJ2-1, reads EAGVTQSPTHLIKTRGQQATLRCSPISGHTSVYWYQQALGLGLQFLLWYDEGEERNRGNFPPRFSGRQFPNYSSELNVNALELEDSALYLCASSGMTGSYNEQFFGPGTRLTVL.

This clone was seen at least ten times. V usage is TRBV10-3 and J usage is TRBJ2-2, with 7 bases lining up with TRBD2. The trim removed 10 bases at V and 4 bases at J, leaving 12 bases unmatched. Germline V CDR1 and CDR2: ENHRY, SYGVKD. The CDR3 spans 15 residues. CDR3 sequence (DNA): TGTGCCAGCACAGTGGGCTCGGGAGGCACCGGGGAGCTGTTTTTT. Protein: CASTVGSGGTGELFF.

This sequence joins TRBV7-6 and TRBJ2-7; TRBD1 aligns across 7 bases. V lost 4 bases and J lost 3; bases outside the gene matches: 9. Looked up from germline, CDR1 is SGHVS and CDR2 is FNYEAQ. The CDR3 runs 15 residues. CDR3 DNA sequence: TGTGCCAGCAGCTCGAAAACAGGGGATTTCTACGAGCAGTACTTC. It encodes CASSSKTGDFYEQYF.

This clone was observed a handful of times. The chain is built from TRBV4-3 and TRBJ1-6, with TRBD1 matching over 9 bases. Germline values: CDR1 LGHNA, CDR2 YSLEER. The junction had 2 bases not matched to a gene; V was cut back by 1 base and J by 7 bases. The CDR3 length is 15 residues. DNA for the CDR3: TGCGCCAGCAGCCAAGGGGACAGGGCCAATTCACCCCTCCACTTT. It codes for CASSQGDRANSPLHF.

In its sample, this clone was seen once. The genes are TRBV27 and TRBJ2-5, with D possibly matching TRBD1 (6 bases). The length of the CDR3 is 14 residues. The V end lost 7 bases, the J end lost 5 bases, and 17 bases lay between the germline ends. Germline CDR1 MNHEY, CDR2 SMNVEV (reference sequence). The CDR3 is CASTSFSGDETQYF. Written as DNA, the CDR3 is TGTGCCAGCACCTCTTTCTCAGGGGACGAGACCCAGTACTTC.

This rearrangement joins TRBV18 to TRBJ1-3; 7 bases are a match to TRBD1. J lost 4 bases, V lost 2 bases, and 8 bases had no gene match. CDR1 and CDR2 (germline): KGHSH, LQKENI. The CDR3 runs to 16 residues. The DNA of the CDR3 is TGTGCCAGCTCACCAGGAGGGGGCGCAGCGGGAAACACCATATATTTT. This translates into CASSPGGGAAGNTIYF. Full variable domain (outside the CDR3, taken from reference TRBV18 and TRBJ1-3): NAGVMQNPRHLVRRRGQEARLRCSPMKGHSHVYWYRQLPEEGLKFMVYLQKENIIDESGMPKERFSAEFPKEGPSILRIQQVVRGDSAAYFCASSPGGGAAGNTIYFGEGSWLTVV.

The rearrangement joins TRBV7-2 to TRBJ2-7, with TRBD1 identical over 9 bases. The V and J ends lost 2 bases and 2 bases, in that order; junction bases with no gene match: 4. The CDR3 is made up of 15 amino acids. Germline V CDR1 and CDR2: SGHTA, FQGNSA. CDR3 protein: CASSLRRQGAYEQYF. As DNA, the CDR3 is TGTGCCAGCAGCTTACGCCGACAGGGGGCCTACGAGCAGTACTTC.

The J gene is TRBJ2-7, the V gene TRBV13; D possibly corresponds to TRBD2 (6 bases). The CDR3 runs to 15 residues. The germline V gene has CDR1 PRHDT and CDR2 FYEKMQ (reference sequence). The V end lost 5 bases, the J end lost 5 bases, and 19 bases lay between the germline ends. The chain's CDR3 is CASSTAWGVRNEQYF. In DNA form, the CDR3 reads TGTGCCAGCAGCACCGCGTGGGGGGTTAGGAACGAGCAGTACTTC.

The rearrangement uses TRBV30 and TRBJ2-3, with 8 bases lining up with TRBD1. Germline CDR1 is GTSNPN and CDR2 is SVGIG (reference sequence). J lost 5 bases, V lost 5 bases, and 9 bases had no gene match. The CDR3 has 14 amino acids. The CDR3 region has the DNA TGTGCCTGGGGGCCTGGACAGGGCGTAGATACGCAGTATTTT. Translation gives CAWGPGQGVDTQYF.

The chain links TRBV11-3 to TRBJ2-7; D call uncertain. CDR1 is SGHNT and CDR2 is YENEEA in the germline V gene. V lost 6 bases and J lost 6, with 15 bases in between. The CDR3 extends over 13 amino acids. This CDR3 reads CASRQSPLSEQYF. The CDR3 coding sequence is TGTGCCAGCAGACAGTCCCCCCTGAGCGAGCAGTACTTC. The full variable domain, its missing parts supplied by reference TRBV11-3 and TRBJ2-7, is EAGVVQSPRYKIIEKKQPVAFWCNPISGHNTLYWYLQNLGQGPELLIRYENEEAVDDSQLPKDRFSAERLKGVDSTLKIQPAELGDSAVYLCASRQSPLSEQYFGPGTRLTVT.

The rearrangement joins TRBV4-2 to TRBJ1-1; 7 bases line up with TRBD1. Germline lookup yields CDR1 LGHNA and CDR2 YNFKEQ. The CDR3 contains 17 residues. V lost 3 bases to trimming and J lost 0 bases; unmatched junction nucleotides: 10. CDR3 residues: CASSQIRTGEMNTEAFF. The CDR3 DNA sequence: TGTGCCAGCAGCCAGATTAGGACAGGCGAAATGAACACTGAAGCTTTCTTT.

On this clone: Other DNA sequences in this specimen translate into the identical CDR3. The V call is TRBV7-9, the J call TRBJ1-1; D call uncertain. The CDR3 has 14 residues. The germline V gene has CDR1 SEHNR and CDR2 FQNEAQ (reference sequence). V was trimmed by 1 base and J by 1 base, leaving 7 bases between them. The CDR3 nucleotides read TGTGCCAGCAGCTTAGTCCGCGGGAACACTGAAGCTTTCTTT. It yields the protein CASSLVRGNTEAFF.

This chain connects TRBV4-3 to TRBJ1-5; D gene ambiguous. Germline V CDR1 and CDR2: LGHNA, YSLEER. The CDR3 runs 14 residues. Deletions cut 0 bases from V and 2 bases from J, with 5 bases between. Here the CDR3 DNA reads TGCGCCAGCAGCCAAGATCTAGGCAATCAGCCCCAGCATTTT. Its translation: CASSQDLGNQPQHF.

This chain links TRBV7-3 with TRBJ2-1, with D tentatively TRBD1 (5 bases). This CDR3 spans 13 amino acids. Trimming cost V 4 bases and J 9 bases, with 13 bases left between them. Germline V gene sequence: CDR1 SGHTA, CDR2 FQGTGA. CDR3 loop: CASSYPGSGEQFF. The DNA of the CDR3 is TGTGCCAGCAGCTACCCAGGGTCCGGTGAGCAGTTCTTC.

The V call is TRBV28, the J call TRBJ2-3; 14 bases agree with TRBD2. V gave up 6 bases and J gave up 6 bases; unmatched junction bases: 8. Germline lookup yields CDR1 MDHEN and CDR2 SYDVKM. The CDR3 consists of 16 residues. The CDR3, as DNA: TGTGCCAGCAGCCCCGGACTAGCGGGGGGCTCGGATACGCAGTATTTT. It specifies CASSPGLAGGSDTQYF.